Listed below are T cell receptor beta chains from one sample, sequenced in a study of monozygotic twins with inflammatory bowel disease. Reprocessing the 5' RACE reads, TCRdb reports a single entry for every CDR3 protein and omits DNA. The sample has 150,000 to 200,000 distinct CDR3 sequences. Sequencing input: blood. The receptors stem from a human donor with ulcerative colitis or Crohn's disease, or a healthy co-twin of an affected twin (not recorded which). CDR3s include the opening cysteine and the closing phenylalanine or tryptophan.

J gene | V gene | CDR3 length | CDR3 protein
TRBJ1-1 | TRBV28 | 15 | CASSRGGQGDTEAFF
TRBJ1-2 | TRBV6-5 | 17 | CASSSTTSPRASYGYTF
TRBJ2-3 | TRBV20-1 | 14 | CSARGMRGIDTQYF
TRBJ2-7 | TRBV5-8 | 13 | CASSLQVTYEQYF
TRBJ1-2 | TRBV5-1 | 14 | CASSLEDSLYGYTF
TRBJ1-2 | TRBV5-1 | 14 | CASSTTGANYGYTF
TRBJ2-3 | TRBV24-1 | 15 | CATSDPQGTGDTQYF
TRBJ2-7 | TRBV20-1 | 17 | CSAPGGLAGESSYEQYF
TRBJ2-7 | TRBV7-9 | 14 | CASSAGTGYYEQYF
TRBJ1-5 | TRBV7-8 | 14 | CASGGQAEVLPQHF
TRBJ1-3 | TRBV5-1 | 15 | CASSLRTGTGNTIYF
TRBJ1-2 | TRBV29-1 | 16 | CSVEDFPTGLIYGYTF
TRBJ1-1 | TRBV7-6 | 18 | CASSLGEGSVISNTEAFF
TRBJ2-7 | TRBV5-1 | 15 | CASSLADRDLDEQYF
TRBJ2-7 | TRBV20-1 | 13 | CSARGGYSYEQYF
TRBJ2-2 | TRBV29-1 | 13 | CSVYHRSTGELFF
TRBJ1-6 | TRBV7-2 | 14 | CASSLGFLNSPLHF
TRBJ2-7 | TRBV12-3/TRBV12-4 | 13 | CASRGAGRYEQYF
TRBJ1-6 | TRBV20-1 | 17 | CSARDVGAGSYNSPLHF
TRBJ2-7 | TRBV7-6 | 13 | CASSPRAAYEQYF
TRBJ2-5 | TRBV28 | 11 | CASRDRETQYF